These 16 T cell receptor beta chains were sequenced from one sample in a study of T cell responses to AZD1222 COVID-19 vaccine. Profiled with immunoSEQ multiplex PCR; TCRdb holds only in-frame clones, not every one. The sample includes around 65,000 clones, roughly 85% of them seen just once. The material sequenced was peripheral blood, taken 28 days after the second AZD1222 dose. These receptors all come from an adult who received the AZD1222 COVID-19 vaccine.

This chain joins TRBV2 and TRBJ2-2; D gene unclear. The V and J ends lost 6 bases and 6 bases respectively, with 11 bases between them. CDR3 length equals 13 residues. Germline CDR1 reads SNHLY; CDR2 reads FYNNEI. CDR3 nucleotide sequence: TGTGCCAGCAGGGTGGCAGTACCCGGGGAGCTGTTTTTT. Translated, it gives CASRVAVPGELFF.

The chain employs TRBV6-5 and TRBJ1-2, with 9 bases aligning to TRBD1. This CDR3 has 13 residues. V was pared by 5 bases and J by 10 bases, with 8 bases of the junction left unmatched. Germline assignment: CDR1 MNHEY and CDR2 SVGAGI. CDR3 sequence reads: CASSHTGGVFYTF. The CDR3 DNA reads TGTGCCAGCAGTCACACAGGGGGCGTATTCTACACCTTC.

The CDR3 here is CASSQGHNEAFF. CDR3 nucleotides: TGTGCCAGCAGCCAGGGGCATAATGAAGCTTTCTTT. The V gene is TRBV14, the J gene TRBJ1-1; D may be TRBD1 (5 bases). The germline gives CDR1 SGHDN, CDR2 FVKESK. Trimming removed 3 bases at V and 7 bases at J, with 9 bases between. The CDR3 has 12 residues. The entire variable domain, with the rest obtained from reference TRBV14 and TRBJ1-1, is as follows: EAGVTQFPSHSVIEKGQTVTLRCDPISGHDNLYWYRRVMGKEIKFLLHFVKESKQDESGMPNNRFLAERTGGTYSTLKVQPAELEDSGVYFCASSQGHNEAFFGQGTRLTVV.

The sample holds a few counts of this clone. The rearrangement links TRBV19 to TRBJ2-1; D is uncertain. The germline V gene encodes CDR1 LNHDA and CDR2 SQIVND (reference sequence). The CDR3 covers 14 residues. The V gene lost 9 bases and the J gene lost 6 bases, with 18 bases spanning the gap. The DNA of the CDR3 is TGTGCCAGCCGCGCCCCCTGGGGTACCAATGAGCAGTTCTTC. Translated: CASRAPWGTNEQFF.

The table lists this clone with a few counts. This chain uses TRBV5-1 with TRBJ2-7; D possibly corresponds to TRBD1 (5 bases). Germline lookup yields CDR1 SGHRS and CDR2 YFSETQ. The CDR3 extends over 12 amino acids. The V end lost 0 bases, the J end lost 4 bases, and 5 bases lay between the germline ends. The CDR3 region is CASSLDRYEQYF. DNA of the CDR3: TGCGCCAGCAGCTTGGACAGGTACGAGCAGTACTTC.

V and J are TRBV27 and TRBJ1-3; D is perhaps TRBD1 (5 bases). Trimming removed 1 base from V and 7 bases from J, with 8 bases in between. Looked up from germline, CDR1 is MNHEY and CDR2 is SMNVEV (reference sequence). CDR3 length equals 13 residues. The DNA for the CDR3 is TGTGCCAGCAGTTTATTGGGGGACAACACCATATATTTT. It codes for CASSLLGDNTIYF.

This clone has only a few counts. The V call is TRBV5-1, the J call TRBJ2-7, with unresolved D. The CDR3 loop spans 15 amino acids. Trimming removed 4 bases from V and 2 bases from J, with 16 bases in between. Germline-derived CDR1 and CDR2 are SGHRS and YFSETQ. CDR3 DNA: TGCGCCAGCAGCCCGGCGGAAGGGTTTCCCTACGAGCAGTACTTC. This codes for CASSPAEGFPYEQYF.

The chain joins TRBV6-1 to TRBJ1-3; D ambiguous. Germline loops: CDR1 MNHNS, CDR2 SASEGT. V lost 2 bases to trimming and J lost 0 bases, with 11 bases between them. The CDR3 is 16 amino acids. Here the CDR3 reads CASSEFSWRSGNTIYF. The CDR3 nucleotides read TGTGCCAGCAGTGAATTCAGTTGGCGCTCTGGAAACACCATATATTTT.

The chain joins TRBV27 to TRBJ1-2; 9 nucleotides match TRBD1. V trimming: 3 bases; J trimming: 4 bases; junction bases outside the gene matches: 12. The CDR3 covers 17 residues. Per germline, CDR1 MNHEY and CDR2 SMNVEV (reference sequence). The CDR3 coding sequence is TGTGCCAGCAGTTTCCTGGGACAGGGTGGTAGTAGCTATGGCTACACCTTC. Protein sequence: CASSFLGQGGSSYGYTF.

This clone was detected a few times. This rearrangement joins TRBV9 to TRBJ1-1; weak D call: TRBD1 (5 bases). The CDR3 loop spans 15 amino acids. With 3 bases removed from V and 1 base from J, the gap between germline ends came to 13 bases. From germline, CDR1 is SGDLS and CDR2 YYNGEE. CDR3 amino acids: CASSEDGTRNTEAFF. The CDR3 region has the DNA TGTGCCAGCAGCGAAGACGGGACTAGGAACACTGAAGCTTTCTTT.

This clone was seen a handful of times. This chain connects TRBV6-1 to TRBJ1-3, with TRBD1 as a possible D gene (6 bases). Deletions cut 1 base from V and 3 bases from J, with 10 bases between. Germline loops: CDR1 MNHNS, CDR2 SASEGT. The CDR3 length is 15 residues. The chain's CDR3 is CASSEGQVGGNTIYF. In DNA, the CDR3 is TGTGCCAGCAGTGAAGGACAGGTCGGTGGAAACACCATATATTTT.

This rearrangement joins TRBV2 to TRBJ1-1; weak D call: TRBD1 (6 bases). The CDR3 is 13 amino acids. Germline V gives CDR1 SNHLY, CDR2 FYNNEI. V lost 2 bases, J lost 10 bases, and 14 bases lay in between. The CDR3 sequence: CASSELGGSGAFF. CDR3 sequence (DNA): TGTGCCAGCAGTGAATTAGGGGGTTCTGGAGCTTTCTTT.

J is TRBJ1-4 and V is TRBV11-2; 10 positions agree with TRBD1. Germline lookup yields CDR1 SGHAT and CDR2 FQNNGV. The CDR3 sequence is 14 residues long. V lost 5 bases and J lost 5; bases outside the gene matches: 2. The CDR3 sequence: CASSRGQGNEKLFF. CDR3 DNA: TGTGCCAGCAGCCGGGGACAGGGGAATGAAAAACTGTTTTTT. Complete variable domain (other parts from reference TRBV11-2 and TRBJ1-4): EAGVAQSPRYKIIEKRQSVAFWCNPISGHATLYWYQQILGQGPKLLIQFQNNGVVDDSQLPKDRFSAERLKGVDSTLKIQPAKLEDSAVYLCASSRGQGNEKLFFGSGTQLSVL.

This chain uses TRBV7-9 with TRBJ1-2; the D gene is possibly TRBD1 (6 bases). Trimming cost V 7 bases and J 5 bases, with 8 bases left between them. The germline V gene encodes CDR1 SEHNR and CDR2 FQNEAQ (reference sequence). This CDR3 has 11 residues. The CDR3 sequence is CASKGGYGYTF. In nucleotides, the CDR3 is TGTGCCAGCAAAGGGGGGTATGGCTACACCTTC.

This rearrangement joins TRBV7-9 to TRBJ2-1, with D maybe TRBD2 (6 bases). V lost 4 bases and J lost 5, with 18 bases in between. Germline assignment: CDR1 SEHNR and CDR2 FQNEAQ (reference sequence). There are 16 residues in the CDR3. CDR3 bases: TGTGCCAGCAGCTCAGAAAGGACTAAGCACCACAATGAGCAGTTCTTC. It codes for CASSSERTKHHNEQFF.

The CDR3 region has the DNA TGTGCCAGCAGTTTCCTCGATGGCGAGCAGTACTTC. As protein: CASSFLDGEQYF. The chain combines TRBV27 with TRBJ2-7; D is unresolved. The CDR3 is 12 residues long. V was clipped by 3 bases and J by 6 bases, with 9 bases between them. Germline assignment: CDR1 MNHEY and CDR2 SMNVEV (reference sequence).